This record concerns one TCR beta chain sequence. This receptor's antigen is unknown. No per-base quality is available; no much larger clone lies one base away. These data originate in a study of blood T cell repertoires in COVID-19 (dated by TCRdb to 2018 to 2020). Notes on the research overall: Collaborator samples came from the United States, Italy and Spain and covered acute and convalescent phases of COVID-19. Nearly every sample came with metadata listing a de-identified subject ID, COVID-19 status, age in years and sex. The repertoires were released in a freely available public database intended as a resource for research on the immune response to SARS-CoV-2. Where available, HLA class I and class II types were taken from metadata supplied by the sample provider and were not determined by assay-based typing. Samples came from the ongoing ImmuneRACE study (first 160 participants) plus 1,254 subjects from 6 global collaborators. The prospective study material was composed of cDNA or gDNA derived from T cells, B-cell-depleted T cells, or PBMCs. The dataset comprised deeply sampled blood TCRbeta repertoires from subjects exposed to, actively infected with, or recovered from COVID-19. General study outcomes and caveats: The amount of clinical and demographic metadata varied by source and participant and was provided uncurated.

The CDR3 spans 17 residues, from the cysteine through the phenylalanine. Kept here is only the CDR3 DNA, which spans 51 bases and is read in frame from base 1. According to the germline V gene, CDR1 reads SNHLY and CDR2 reads FYNNEI. V drops 0 bases and J drops 2 bases, leaving 14 bases in between. The collaborating institutions used their own protocols to collect whole blood in K2EDTA tubes. For TCRbeta analysis, collaborators shipped samples as frozen whole blood, isolated PBMCs, or DNA extracted from either of those sample types. The immunoSEQ Assay, a bias-controlled multiplex PCR, was used to amplify TCRbeta CDR3 regions from genomic DNA. The paper's data handling went like this. Within the assay, amplification of reference gene primers was used to estimate how many nucleated cells each sample contained. Sequence reads were collapsed and filtered to measure the absolute abundance of every unique TCRbeta CDR3 rearrangement. For each sample, productive Simpson clonality was calculated as the square root of Simpson's diversity index across productive rearrangements. TCRdb re-hosts the immuneACCESS table, in-frame sequences only. Its copies lack some clones; in the studies checked, an unresolved V gene accounts for under half of them, and the cause for the rest is not known. The DNA gave D and trimming, while V, J and clone size come from that table. This sample comprises about 91,000 clones, more than 70% of them detected only once. The ten top clones hold around 4.5% of the sample.

The sequenced sample was peripheral blood. The chain uses TRBV2 and TRBJ1-3; TRBD1 is a possible D gene, resting on 6 matching bases. The clonotype comes from a woman older than 75 with active COVID-19. The DNA reads as follows: TGTGCCAGCAGTGAAGCGGTACAGGGTGGTCCTGGAAACACCATATATTTT. The resulting protein is CASSEAVQGGPGNTIYF.